These T cell receptor beta chains were read from a single sample in a study of blood T cell repertoires in COVID-19. The assay was immunoSEQ multiplex PCR, and TCRdb's table has in-frame clones only and misses some. The table has just over 50,000 clones, about 90% seen once; the top ten hold 15% to 20%. What was sequenced was peripheral blood. The receptors derive from a human donor with active COVID-19. The donor label of this sample is uncertain. Each CDR3 is given with its conserved first and last residue. Fields, in order: V gene, clone size, D gene, J gene, CDR3 protein, CDR3 DNA. The D gene is left open where the match is weak. A clone size is listed for some rows: how often the clone was seen (once, few, many), or a class if it is expanded.

TRBV4-3	.	.	TRBJ2-7	CASSSSLRTDTYEQYF	TGCGCCAGCAGCTCCAGCCTCCGGACGGACACCTACGAGCAGTACTTC
TRBV7-7	once	.	TRBJ2-7	CASSLEVGDEQYF	TGTGCTAGCAGCTTAGAGGTCGGGGACGAGCAGTACTTC
TRBV14	.	.	TRBJ2-3	CASSQGPGWDTDTQYF	TGTGCCAGCAGCCAAGGCCCAGGGTGGGACACAGATACGCAGTATTTT
TRBV11-3	.	.	TRBJ2-3	CASSNTELDTQYF	TGTGCCAGCAGCAATACCGAGTTGGATACGCAGTATTTT
TRBV28	.	TRBD2	TRBJ2-7	CAIAGISGGSYEQYF	TGTGCCATCGCAGGTATTAGCGGGGGGTCGTACGAGCAGTACTTC
TRBV19	.	TRBD2	TRBJ2-3	CASSIALAGGQDTQYF	TGTGCCAGTAGTATAGCCCTGGCGGGGGGGCAAGATACGCAGTATTTT
TRBV27	.	.	TRBJ2-1	CASRPNLNNEQFF	TGTGCCAGCAGACCTAACCTGAACAATGAGCAGTTCTTC
TRBV24-1	.	TRBD1	TRBJ1-1	CATAGQGNTEAFF	TGTGCCACCGCTGGACAGGGAAACACTGAAGCTTTCTTT
TRBV5-1	few	.	TRBJ1-1	CASRGQEAFF	TGCGCCAGCAGGGGACAAGAAGCTTTCTTT
TRBV7-9	.	TRBD2	TRBJ2-3	CASTLPRTSGTDTQYF	TGTGCCAGCACCTTGCCCCGGACTAGCGGCACAGATACGCAGTATTTT
TRBV28	.	TRBD1	TRBJ2-6	CASGISGTGWTPAAGANVLTF	TGTGCCAGCGGAATCTCTGGGACAGGGTGGACCCCCGCGGCTGGGGCCAACGTCCTGACTTTC